The T cell receptor beta chain described here comes from a study of cytomegalovirus exposure and HLA in healthy donors. Produced via immunoSEQ multiplex PCR; TCRdb's table is partial and in-frame only. This table holds 190,000 or so clones, about four fifths found once. The CDR3 consists of 12 residues. Trimming removed 3 bases from V and 8 bases from J, with 8 bases in between. Germline values: CDR1 MGHDK, CDR2 SYGVNS. This chain links TRBV25-1 with TRBJ2-1; tentative D call: TRBD2 (5 bases). Input material: PBMCs. This clonotype was obtained from a woman between 18 and 29 years old in good health and CMV-seropositive. The CDR3 sequence is CASSDRGDEQFF. In nucleotides, the CDR3 is TGTGCCAGCAGTGATCGGGGAGATGAGCAGTTCTTC.